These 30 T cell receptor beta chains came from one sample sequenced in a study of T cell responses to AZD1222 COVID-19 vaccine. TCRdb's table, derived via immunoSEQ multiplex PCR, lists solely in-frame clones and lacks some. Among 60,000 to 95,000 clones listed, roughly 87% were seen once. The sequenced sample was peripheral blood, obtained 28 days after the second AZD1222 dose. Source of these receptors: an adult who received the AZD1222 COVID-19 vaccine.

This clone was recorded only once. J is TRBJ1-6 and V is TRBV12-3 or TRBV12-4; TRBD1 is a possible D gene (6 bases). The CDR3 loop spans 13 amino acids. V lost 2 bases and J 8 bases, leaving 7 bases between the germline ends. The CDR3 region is CASSLHRDSPLHF. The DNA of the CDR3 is TGTGCCAGCAGTTTACACAGGGATTCACCCCTCCACTTT.

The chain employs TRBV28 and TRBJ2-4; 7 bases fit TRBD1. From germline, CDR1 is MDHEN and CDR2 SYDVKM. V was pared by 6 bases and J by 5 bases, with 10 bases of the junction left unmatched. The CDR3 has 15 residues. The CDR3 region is CASRPGTAYENIQYF. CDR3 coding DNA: TGTGCCAGCAGACCTGGGACAGCCTATGAAAACATTCAGTACTTC.

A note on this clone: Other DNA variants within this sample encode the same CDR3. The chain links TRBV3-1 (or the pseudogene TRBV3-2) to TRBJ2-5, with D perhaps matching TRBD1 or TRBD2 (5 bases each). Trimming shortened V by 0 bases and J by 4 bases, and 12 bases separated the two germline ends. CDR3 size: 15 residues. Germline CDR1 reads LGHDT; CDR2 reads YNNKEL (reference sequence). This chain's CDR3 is CASSQDPGPRETQYF. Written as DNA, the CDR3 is TGTGCCAGCAGCCAAGATCCGGGGCCCCGAGAGACCCAGTACTTC.

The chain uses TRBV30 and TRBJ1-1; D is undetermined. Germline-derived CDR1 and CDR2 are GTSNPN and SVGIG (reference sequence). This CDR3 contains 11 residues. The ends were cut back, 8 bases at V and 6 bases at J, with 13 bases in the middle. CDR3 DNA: TGTGCCGGCGACGACGTCGCTGAAGCTTTCTTT. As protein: CAGDDVAEAFF.

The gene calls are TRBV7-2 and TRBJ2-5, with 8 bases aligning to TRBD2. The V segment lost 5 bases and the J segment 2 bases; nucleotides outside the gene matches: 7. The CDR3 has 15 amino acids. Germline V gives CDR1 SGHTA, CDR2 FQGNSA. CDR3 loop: CASSPRTSRQETQYF. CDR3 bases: TGTGCCAGCAGCCCAAGGACTAGCAGGCAAGAGACCCAGTACTTC.

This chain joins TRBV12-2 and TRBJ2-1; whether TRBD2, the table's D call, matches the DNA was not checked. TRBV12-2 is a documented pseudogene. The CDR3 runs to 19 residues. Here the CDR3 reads CASRFINPPTSGGSDEQFF. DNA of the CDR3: TGTGCAAGTCGTTTTATAAACCCCCCGACTAGCGGGGGGAGCGATGAGCAGTTCTTC.

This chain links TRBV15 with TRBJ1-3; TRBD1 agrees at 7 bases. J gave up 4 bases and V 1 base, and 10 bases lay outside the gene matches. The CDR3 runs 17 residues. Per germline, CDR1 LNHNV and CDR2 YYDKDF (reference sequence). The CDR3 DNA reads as TGTGCCACCAGCAGAGCAGGTACAGGGGAGTTCGGAAACACCATATATTTT. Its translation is CATSRAGTGEFGNTIYF. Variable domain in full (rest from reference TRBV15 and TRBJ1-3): DAMVIQNPRYQVTQFGKPVTLSCSQTLNHNVMYWYQQKSSQAPKLLFHYYDKDFNNEADTPDNFQSRRPNTSFCFLDIRSPGLGDTAMYLCATSRAGTGEFGNTIYFGEGSWLTVV.

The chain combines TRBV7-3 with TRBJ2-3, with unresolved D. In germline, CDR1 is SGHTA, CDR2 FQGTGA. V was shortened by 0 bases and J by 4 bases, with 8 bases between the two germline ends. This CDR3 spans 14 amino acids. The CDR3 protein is CASSLTSSADTQYF. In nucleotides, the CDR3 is TGTGCCAGCAGCTTAACCTCGAGCGCAGATACGCAGTATTTT.

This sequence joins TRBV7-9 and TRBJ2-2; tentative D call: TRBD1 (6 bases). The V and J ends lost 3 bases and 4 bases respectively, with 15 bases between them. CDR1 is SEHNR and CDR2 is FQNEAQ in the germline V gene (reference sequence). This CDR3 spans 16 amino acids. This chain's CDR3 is CASSFAPNRVTGELFF. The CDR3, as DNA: TGTGCCAGCAGCTTTGCTCCGAACAGGGTCACCGGGGAGCTGTTTTTT.

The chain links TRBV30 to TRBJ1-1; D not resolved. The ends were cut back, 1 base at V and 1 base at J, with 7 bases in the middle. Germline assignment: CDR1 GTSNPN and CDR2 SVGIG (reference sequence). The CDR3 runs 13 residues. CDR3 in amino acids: CAWSDTQNTEAFF. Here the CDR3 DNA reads TGTGCCTGGAGTGACACCCAGAACACTGAAGCTTTCTTT.

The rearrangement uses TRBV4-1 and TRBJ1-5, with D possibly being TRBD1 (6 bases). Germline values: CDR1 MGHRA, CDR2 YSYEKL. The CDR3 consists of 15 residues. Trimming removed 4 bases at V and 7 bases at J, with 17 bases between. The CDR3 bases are TGCGCCAGCAGCCCTGGGGCAGGGGTCAGCCAGCCCCAGCATTTT. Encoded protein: CASSPGAGVSQPQHF.

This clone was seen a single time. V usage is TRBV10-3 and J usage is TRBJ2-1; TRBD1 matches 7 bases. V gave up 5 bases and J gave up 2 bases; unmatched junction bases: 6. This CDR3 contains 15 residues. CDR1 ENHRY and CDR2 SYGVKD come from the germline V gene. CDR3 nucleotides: TGTGCCATCAGTCGCGACAGGGAGACCTACAATGAGCAGTTCTTC. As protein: CAISRDRETYNEQFF.

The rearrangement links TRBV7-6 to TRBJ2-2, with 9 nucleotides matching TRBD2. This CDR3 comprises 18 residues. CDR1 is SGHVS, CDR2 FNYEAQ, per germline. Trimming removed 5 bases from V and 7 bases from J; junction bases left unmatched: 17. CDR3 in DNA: TGTGCCAGCAGCCTCAACCTAGCGGGGTCAATCCAGGTCGGGGAGCTGTTTTTT. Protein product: CASSLNLAGSIQVGELFF.

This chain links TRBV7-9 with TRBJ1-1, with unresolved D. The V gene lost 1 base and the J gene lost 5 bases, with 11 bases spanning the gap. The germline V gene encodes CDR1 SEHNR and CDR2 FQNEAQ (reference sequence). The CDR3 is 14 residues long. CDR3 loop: CASSLGATLTEAFF. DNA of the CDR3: TGTGCCAGCAGCTTAGGGGCAACGTTAACTGAAGCTTTCTTT.

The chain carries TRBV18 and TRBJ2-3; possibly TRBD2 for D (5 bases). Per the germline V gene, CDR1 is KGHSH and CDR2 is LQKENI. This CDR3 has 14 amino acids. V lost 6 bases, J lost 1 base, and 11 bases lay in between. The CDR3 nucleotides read TGTGCCAGCTCGCCTACTAGGGGCACAGATACGCAGTATTTT. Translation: CASSPTRGTDTQYF.

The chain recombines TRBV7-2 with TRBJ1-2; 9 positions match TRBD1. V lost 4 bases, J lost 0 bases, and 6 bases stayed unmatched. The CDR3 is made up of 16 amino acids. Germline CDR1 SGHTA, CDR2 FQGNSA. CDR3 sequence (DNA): TGTGCCAGCAGCTCATCCCGGGACAGGGCTAACTATGGCTACACCTTC. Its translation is CASSSSRDRANYGYTF.

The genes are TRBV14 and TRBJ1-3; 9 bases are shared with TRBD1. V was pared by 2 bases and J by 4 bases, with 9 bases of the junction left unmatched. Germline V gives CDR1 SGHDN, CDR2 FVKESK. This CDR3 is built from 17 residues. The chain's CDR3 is CASSQFRGQGMGNTIYF. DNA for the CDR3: TGTGCCAGCAGCCAATTCCGAGGACAGGGGATGGGAAACACCATATATTTT.

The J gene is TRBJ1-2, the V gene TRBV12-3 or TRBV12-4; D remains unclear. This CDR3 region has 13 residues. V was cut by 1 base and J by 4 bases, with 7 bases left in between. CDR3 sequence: CASSLEGSYGYTF. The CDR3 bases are TGTGCCAGCAGTTTAGAGGGTTCCTATGGCTACACCTTC.

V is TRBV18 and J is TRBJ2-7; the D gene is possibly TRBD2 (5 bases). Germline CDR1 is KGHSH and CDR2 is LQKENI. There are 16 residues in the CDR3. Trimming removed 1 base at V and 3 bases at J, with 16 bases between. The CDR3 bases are TGTGCCAGCTCACCACGGTTCGGGGTAAGCGGCTACGAGCAGTACTTC. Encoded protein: CASSPRFGVSGYEQYF.

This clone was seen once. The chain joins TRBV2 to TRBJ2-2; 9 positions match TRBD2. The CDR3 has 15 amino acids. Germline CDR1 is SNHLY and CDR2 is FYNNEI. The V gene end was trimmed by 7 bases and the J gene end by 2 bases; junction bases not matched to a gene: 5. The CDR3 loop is CASMKTSGNTGELFF. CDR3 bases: TGTGCCAGCATGAAGACTAGCGGAAACACCGGGGAGCTGTTTTTT.

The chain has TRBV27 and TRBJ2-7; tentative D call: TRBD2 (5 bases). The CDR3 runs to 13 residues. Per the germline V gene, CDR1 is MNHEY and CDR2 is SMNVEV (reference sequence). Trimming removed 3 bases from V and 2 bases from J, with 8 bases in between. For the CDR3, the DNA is TGTGCCAGCAGTTTGAGGGTCACCTACGAGCAGTACTTC. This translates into CASSLRVTYEQYF.

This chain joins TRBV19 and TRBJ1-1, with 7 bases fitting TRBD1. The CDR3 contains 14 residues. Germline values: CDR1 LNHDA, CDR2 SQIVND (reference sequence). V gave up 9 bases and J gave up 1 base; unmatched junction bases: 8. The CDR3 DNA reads TGTGCCAGCCTCGGGACAGAGACGAACACTGAAGCTTTCTTT. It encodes CASLGTETNTEAFF.

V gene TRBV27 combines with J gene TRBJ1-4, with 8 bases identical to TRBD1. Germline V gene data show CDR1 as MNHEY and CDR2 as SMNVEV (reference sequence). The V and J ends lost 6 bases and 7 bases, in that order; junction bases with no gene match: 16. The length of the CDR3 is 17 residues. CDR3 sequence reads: CASSSGMVGTGSEKLFF. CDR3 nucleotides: TGTGCCAGCAGCTCTGGAATGGTGGGGACAGGCAGTGAAAAACTGTTTTTT.

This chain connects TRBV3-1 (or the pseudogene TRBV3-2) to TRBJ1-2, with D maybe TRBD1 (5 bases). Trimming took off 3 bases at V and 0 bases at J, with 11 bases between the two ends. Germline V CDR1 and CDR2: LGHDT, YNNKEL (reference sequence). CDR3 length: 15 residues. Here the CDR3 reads CASSQQGLANYGYTF. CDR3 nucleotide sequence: TGTGCCAGCAGCCAGCAGGGACTAGCTAACTATGGCTACACCTTC.

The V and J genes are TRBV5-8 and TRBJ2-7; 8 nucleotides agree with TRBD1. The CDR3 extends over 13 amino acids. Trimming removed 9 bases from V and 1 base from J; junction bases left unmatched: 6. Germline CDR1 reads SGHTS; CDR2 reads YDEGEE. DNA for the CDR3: TGTGCCAATACAGGGGGGAATTCCTACGAGCAGTACTTC. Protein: CANTGGNSYEQYF.

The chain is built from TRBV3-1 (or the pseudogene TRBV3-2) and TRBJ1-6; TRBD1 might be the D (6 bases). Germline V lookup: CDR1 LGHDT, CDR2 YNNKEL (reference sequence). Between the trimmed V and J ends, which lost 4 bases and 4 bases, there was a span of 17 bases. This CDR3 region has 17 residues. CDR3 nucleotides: TGTGCCAGCAGCCCCCGAGTCGGGGGGCAGTATAATTCACCCCTCCACTTT. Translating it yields CASSPRVGGQYNSPLHF.

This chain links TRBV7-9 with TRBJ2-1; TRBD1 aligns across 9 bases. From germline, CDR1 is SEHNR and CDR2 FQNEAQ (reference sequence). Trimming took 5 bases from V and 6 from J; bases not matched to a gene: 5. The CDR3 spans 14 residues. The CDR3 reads CASSQGQGLNEQFF. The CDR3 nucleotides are TGTGCCAGCAGCCAAGGACAGGGGCTCAATGAGCAGTTCTTC.

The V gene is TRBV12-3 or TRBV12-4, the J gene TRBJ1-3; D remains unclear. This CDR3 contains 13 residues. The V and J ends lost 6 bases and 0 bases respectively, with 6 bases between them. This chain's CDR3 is CASRGISGNTIYF. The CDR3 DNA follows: TGTGCCAGCAGGGGGATCTCTGGAAACACCATATATTTT.

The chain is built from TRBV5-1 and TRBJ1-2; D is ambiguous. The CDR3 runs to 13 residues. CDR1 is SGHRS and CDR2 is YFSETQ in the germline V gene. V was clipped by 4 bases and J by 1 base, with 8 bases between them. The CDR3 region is CASSHDINYGYTF. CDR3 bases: TGCGCCAGCAGCCATGACATTAACTATGGCTACACCTTC.

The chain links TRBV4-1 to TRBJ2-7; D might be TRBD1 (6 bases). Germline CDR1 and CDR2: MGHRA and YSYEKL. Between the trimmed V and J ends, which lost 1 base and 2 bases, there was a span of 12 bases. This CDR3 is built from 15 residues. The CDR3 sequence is CASSQAPGVTYEQYF. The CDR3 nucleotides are TGCGCCAGCAGCCAAGCCCCAGGGGTCACCTACGAGCAGTACTTC.